Listed below are T cell receptor beta chains from one sample, sequenced in a study of T cells in Graves' hyperthyroidism and ophthalmopathy. TCRdb independently ran MiXCR on the multiplex PCR reads; one entry per CDR3 protein. The profile shows roughly 360,000 distinct CDR3 sequences, roughly 13% of them singletons. The sequenced material came from blood. Receptors originate from a man aged 25 to 45 with Graves' hyperthyroidism that later progressed to Graves' ophthalmopathy. Each CDR3 is given with its conserved first and last residue. D genes are given only for firm matches. Clone size is stated in some rows and not others, as once, few, many or a class when expanded.

>many|TRBV20-1|TRBJ2-1|-
TGCAGTGCTAGAGATCGAGCGGACCATTACAATGAGCAGTTCTTC
CSARDRADHYNEQFF
>many|TRBV5-5|TRBJ2-1|-
TGTGCCAGCAGCTTGTCGCGTCTTTACAATGAGCAGTTCTTC
CASSLSRLYNEQFF
>many|TRBV12-3/TRBV12-4|TRBJ1-3|-
TGTGCCAGCACACAGGGAAACACCATATATTTT
CASTQGNTIYF
>many|TRBV5-1|TRBJ1-1|TRBD1
TGCGCCAGCAGCTTGGGCGGGACAGCGAACACTGAAGCTTTCTTT
CASSLGGTANTEAFF
>few|TRBV10-3|TRBJ1-1|-
TGTGCCATCAGTCCGACAGGCGGTGGGGGGGACACTGAAGCTTTCTTT
CAISPTGGGGDTEAFF
>-|TRBV18|TRBJ1-2|TRBD1
TGTGCCAGCTCAAGAGACAGGGACTGGGATGGCTACACCTTC
CASSRDRDWDGYTF
>few|TRBV28|TRBJ2-1|-
TGTGCCAGCAGTCCCGGCCTTGGTGGACAGAGCTCCTACAATGAGCAGTTCTTC
CASSPGLGGQSSYNEQFF
>many|TRBV6-2/TRBV6-3|TRBJ2-1|TRBD2
TGTGCCTGGACGACTAGCGGGGGGCCCAGCTCCTACAATGAGCAGTTCTTC
CAWTTSGGPSSYNEQFF
>few|TRBV30|TRBJ2-7|-
TGTGCCTGGAGTGTATCCAGGGGCCACGAGCAGTACTTC
CAWSVSRGHEQYF
>many|TRBV9|TRBJ1-1|TRBD1
TGTGCCAGCAGCACTCGACAGGGGCGGGACACTGAAGCTTTCTTT
CASSTRQGRDTEAFF
>many|TRBV30|TRBJ1-1|-
TGTGCCTGGAGTAGGCTTTTTGGCACTGAAGCTTTCTTT
CAWSRLFGTEAFF
>many|TRBV7-9|TRBJ2-5|-
TGTGCCAGCAGCCTCCTCGGGGGTTGGTACTTC
CASSLLGGWYF
>few|TRBV5-1|TRBJ2-2|-
TGCGCCAGCATGAGGACCTCTGGGCAGGGGAACACCGGGGAGCTGTTTTTT
CASMRTSGQGNTGELFF
>many|TRBV2|TRBJ1-1|-
TGTGCCAGCATGACGAACACTGAAGCTTTCTTT
CASMTNTEAFF
>few|TRBV20-1|TRBJ1-5|-
TGCAGTGCTCATTTAAGTGGGAATCAGCCCCAGCATTTT
CSAHLSGNQPQHF
>many|TRBV2|TRBJ2-3|-
TGTGCCAGCAGTGAGGCGGATACGCAGTATTTT
CASSEADTQYF
>-|TRBV9|TRBJ2-4|TRBD1
TGTGCCAGCAGCGTTGGACAGGGGGTGGGAGAAAACATTCAGTACTTC
CASSVGQGVGENIQYF
>few|TRBV6-1|TRBJ1-6|TRBD1
TGTGCCAGCAGCGCCGGGACAGGGGGCAGTTCACCCCTCCACTTT
CASSAGTGGSSPLHF
>many|TRBV30|TRBJ2-1|TRBD1
TGTGCCTGGAGTGTAGGGGGGACAGGGGGCGCGGGCAATGAGCAGTTCTTC
CAWSVGGTGGAGNEQFF
>few|TRBV28|TRBJ1-5|-
TGTGCCAGCAGTCCCCTAGGCGGGGGGAGCACAGATACGCAGCATTTT
CASSPLGGGSTDTQHF